The 23 T cell receptor beta chains reported below all come from one sample, sequenced in a study of T cells in localized non-small cell lung cancer. This table comes from immunoSEQ multiplex PCR, and its TCRdb copy is limited to in-frame clones, with some not included. The repertoire has 20,000 to 25,000 clones, around 85% of them found once; the top ten carry 2% to 3%. Sequencing was performed on peripheral blood, taken before any cancer treatment. The receptors were gathered from a man between 40 and 75 years old with stage I lung adenocarcinoma.

The genes are TRBV2 and TRBJ2-7, with TRBD2 identical over 9 bases. The CDR3 covers 14 residues. CDR1 is SNHLY, CDR2 FYNNEI, per germline. With 6 bases clipped from V and 7 bases from J, the junction kept 10 bases outside the gene matches. CDR3 DNA: TGTGCCAGCAGCGGGACTAGCATTCAGGGAGAGCAGTACTTC. This translates into CASSGTSIQGEQYF.

The CDR3 DNA is TGTGCCAGCAGTTTCAGGGTTAGGGGGCTCACAGATACGCAGTATTTT. It encodes CASSFRVRGLTDTQYF. V is TRBV27 and J is TRBJ2-3; 7 positions agree with TRBD1. This CDR3 comprises 16 residues. V was pared by 3 bases and J by 2 bases, with 8 bases of the junction left unmatched. Germline CDR1 and CDR2: MNHEY and SMNVEV (reference sequence).

The chain combines TRBV27 with TRBJ2-7, with D perhaps matching TRBD1 (6 bases). The V end lost 6 bases, the J end lost 6 bases, and 18 bases lay between the germline ends. Germline V gene sequence: CDR1 MNHEY, CDR2 SMNVEV (reference sequence). CDR3 length: 14 amino acids. In DNA, the CDR3 is TGTGCCAGCAGCATACAGGGCCCCCGGGGCGAGCAGTACTTC. Protein product: CASSIQGPRGEQYF.

The CDR3 sequence: CASSLATGGWKTQYF. CDR3 nucleotide sequence: TGTGCCAGCAGTCTAGCTACAGGGGGATGGAAGACCCAGTACTTC. The chain carries TRBV28 and TRBJ2-5; 8 bases match TRBD1. The CDR3 runs to 15 residues. The V gene end was trimmed by 5 bases and the J gene end by 6 bases; junction bases not matched to a gene: 11. Germline assignment: CDR1 MDHEN and CDR2 SYDVKM.

This clone was found a few times. The chain joins TRBV28 to TRBJ1-6; 8 nucleotides match TRBD1. The CDR3 covers 13 residues. Losses at the gene ends were 6 bases for V and 9 bases for J; bases not matched to a gene: 4. CDR1 is MDHEN and CDR2 is SYDVKM in the germline V gene. The CDR3 protein is CASRDRVSSPLHF. The CDR3 DNA follows: TGTGCCAGCAGGGACAGGGTCTCTTCACCCCTCCACTTT.

This sequence joins TRBV2 and TRBJ2-7; possibly TRBD1 for D (5 bases). Germline values: CDR1 SNHLY, CDR2 FYNNEI. The CDR3 has 12 residues. V was cut by 8 bases and J by 5 bases, with 13 bases left in between. The CDR3 region is CASHPTGDEQYF. The CDR3, as DNA: TGTGCCAGCCATCCTACAGGAGACGAGCAGTACTTC. Filled out from reference TRBV2 and TRBJ2-7, the complete variable domain reads EPEVTQTPSHQVTQMGQEVILRCVPISNHLYFYWYRQILGQKVEFLVSFYNNEISEKSEIFDDQFSVERPDGSNFTLKIRSTKLEDSAMYFCASHPTGDEQYFGPGTRLTVT.

This clone was seen only a few times. The V gene is TRBV11-3, the J gene TRBJ2-1; tentatively, D is TRBD1 or TRBD2 (5 bases each). The CDR3 sequence is 17 residues long. The germline V gene encodes CDR1 SGHNT and CDR2 YENEEA. V lost 3 bases and J 4 bases, leaving 19 bases between the germline ends. CDR3 coding DNA: TGTGCCAGCAGCTTGGAGAGAGGGGCGGACCTTTACAATGAGCAGTTCTTC. Translated, it gives CASSLERGADLYNEQFF.

The V call is TRBV4-3, the J call TRBJ2-1, with D possibly TRBD2 on 5 matching bases. Germline CDR1 and CDR2: LGHNA and YSLEER. The CDR3 contains 16 residues. V lost 1 base and J lost 6, with 16 bases in between. The CDR3 DNA is TGCGCCAGCAGCCAAGTGGTGGGAGTCCTGGGCAATGAGCAGTTCTTC. Translation: CASSQVVGVLGNEQFF.

This clone was observed once. V and J are TRBV10-1 and TRBJ2-1; D is unclear. With 2 bases removed from V and 12 bases from J, the gap between germline ends came to 14 bases. CDR1 is WNHNN and CDR2 is SYGVQD in the germline V gene (reference sequence). The CDR3 consists of 13 residues. The CDR3 loop is CASSEMPQDGQFF. Here the CDR3 DNA reads TGCGCCAGCAGTGAGATGCCCCAGGATGGGCAGTTCTTC.

The chain's CDR3 is CASSLTGRWTSSYEQYF. The CDR3 nucleotides read TGTGCCAGCAGTTTAACGGGCCGATGGACTAGCTCCTACGAGCAGTACTTC. This chain connects TRBV28 to TRBJ2-7; 7 nucleotides align to TRBD2. Germline-derived CDR1 and CDR2 are MDHEN and SYDVKM. The V segment lost 2 bases and the J segment 0 bases; nucleotides outside the gene matches: 10. CDR3 length: 17 residues.

The genes are TRBV30 and TRBJ2-2, with D possibly being TRBD1 (6 bases). The length of the CDR3 is 15 residues. The germline V gene encodes CDR1 GTSNPN and CDR2 SVGIG (reference sequence). V lost 0 bases, J lost 6 bases, and 14 bases lay in between. The CDR3 loop is CAWSVKGTRSGELFF. In DNA form, the CDR3 reads TGTGCCTGGAGTGTAAAAGGGACAAGGTCCGGGGAGCTGTTTTTT.

The gene calls are TRBV7-3 and TRBJ2-2, with a weak D call TRBD1 (6 bases). Trimming removed 5 bases at V and 9 bases at J, with 13 bases between. Germline loops: CDR1 SGHTA, CDR2 FQGTGA. The CDR3 loop spans 13 amino acids. Here the CDR3 DNA reads TGTGCCAGCAGCGCCGTACAGGGCAGGGAGCTGTTTTTT. Translation: CASSAVQGRELFF.

The gene calls are TRBV2 and TRBJ2-5, with D maybe TRBD1 (6 bases). The CDR3 is made up of 16 amino acids. Per the germline V gene, CDR1 is SNHLY and CDR2 is FYNNEI. V was cut by 2 bases and J by 1 base, with 14 bases left in between. In nucleotides, the CDR3 is TGTGCCAGCAGTGAATTTTCTTGGGGGCCCCAAGAGACCCAGTACTTC. Its protein product is CASSEFSWGPQETQYF.

The chain combines TRBV7-2 with TRBJ1-2; perhaps TRBD1 as D (6 bases). Germline V gene lookup returns CDR1 SGHTA and CDR2 FQGNSA. The V gene lost 7 bases and the J gene lost 0 bases, with 15 bases spanning the gap. The length of the CDR3 is 15 residues. The CDR3 loop is CASKLRWTANYGYTF. CDR3 DNA: TGTGCCAGCAAACTTAGGTGGACAGCTAACTATGGCTACACCTTC. The full variable domain, completed using reference TRBV7-2 and TRBJ1-2, is GAGVSQSPSNKVTEKGKDVELRCDPISGHTALYWYRQSLGQGLEFLIYFQGNSAPDKSGLPSDRFSAERTGGSVSTLTIQRTQQEDSAVYLCASKLRWTANYGYTFGSGTRLTVV.

The chain couples TRBV2 to TRBJ1-2; D is perhaps TRBD1 (5 bases). Germline V gene data show CDR1 as SNHLY and CDR2 as FYNNEI. CDR3 length: 13 residues. V shed 6 bases and J shed 2 bases, with 10 bases lying between them. CDR3 loop: CASRRDVNYGYTF. DNA for the CDR3: TGTGCCAGCAGAAGGGACGTCAACTATGGCTACACCTTC.

As regards this clone: Relative to the germline gene, one junction end is altered; a read error may explain this. This chain links TRBV5-1 with TRBJ2-3; tentative D call: TRBD2 (5 bases). The germline gives CDR1 SGHRS, CDR2 YFSETQ. CDR3 length equals 15 residues. For the CDR3, the DNA is TGCGCCAGCACCTTGACACACGGGGGCACAGATACGCAGTATTTT. Its protein is CASTLTHGGTDTQYF.

This chain connects TRBV7-9 to TRBJ1-5; D is unclear. The V gene's germline CDR1 is SEHNR and CDR2 FQNEAQ (reference sequence). This CDR3 region has 13 residues. V was cut by 5 bases and J by 4 bases, with 9 bases left in between. CDR3 bases: TGTGCCAGCAGCGAGGACGGGAATCAGCCCCAGCATTTT. Residues: CASSEDGNQPQHF.

This chain joins TRBV10-1 and TRBJ2-3; D is ambiguous. From germline, CDR1 is WNHNN and CDR2 SYGVQD (reference sequence). This CDR3 is 16 amino acids long. The V end was cut by 0 bases, the J end by 0 bases, with 10 bases between. CDR3 coding DNA: TGCGCCAGCAGTGAGTCGAGCACTCCTAGCACAGATACGCAGTATTTT. It translates to CASSESSTPSTDTQYF.

The chain has TRBV4-1 and TRBJ2-5; no clear D gene. The CDR3 covers 13 residues. The germline V gene has CDR1 MGHRA and CDR2 YSYEKL. V lost 0 bases and J lost 1, with 3 bases in between. Here the CDR3 DNA reads TGCGCCAGCAGCCAAGACGGCCAAGAGACCCAGTACTTC. Its protein is CASSQDGQETQYF.

This clone was detected only once. This chain connects TRBV5-4 to TRBJ2-7, with D tentatively TRBD1 (6 bases). The CDR3 length is 14 residues. V dropped 4 bases and J dropped 5 bases, with 16 bases sitting between them. Germline values: CDR1 SGHNT, CDR2 YYREEE (reference sequence). The chain's CDR3 is CASSPRDKVNEQYF. In DNA, the CDR3 is TGTGCCAGCAGCCCCAGGGACAAAGTAAACGAGCAGTACTTC.

The rearrangement joins TRBV7-2 to TRBJ2-5, with no clear D. Trimming took 1 base from V and 10 from J, leaving 13 bases between them. Germline values: CDR1 SGHTA, CDR2 FQGNSA. The CDR3 length is 13 residues. The CDR3 coding sequence is TGTGCCAGCAGCTTAGTTCATTCCGCGGACCAGTACTTC. It translates to CASSLVHSADQYF.

V gene TRBV5-6 combines with J gene TRBJ2-3, with 9 bases lining up with TRBD2. The ends lost 2 bases at V and 1 base at J; junction bases unmatched: 2. Per the germline V gene, CDR1 is SGHDT and CDR2 is YYEEEE. This CDR3 spans 15 amino acids. CDR3 residues: CASSFVAGGTDTQYF. CDR3 in DNA: TGTGCCAGCAGCTTCGTAGCGGGAGGCACAGATACGCAGTATTTT. Full variable domain (outside the CDR3, taken from reference TRBV5-6 and TRBJ2-3): DAGVTQSPTHLIKTRGQQVTLRCSPKSGHDTVSWYQQALGQGPQFIFQYYEEEERQRGNFPDRFSGHQFPNYSSELNVNALLLGDSALYLCASSFVAGGTDTQYFGPGTRLTVL.

This clone was observed once. This rearrangement joins TRBV27 to TRBJ2-3; 8 bases line up with TRBD2. Trimming removed 8 bases from V and 0 bases from J; junction bases left unmatched: 4. This CDR3 spans 14 amino acids. Germline CDR1 and CDR2: MNHEY and SMNVEV (reference sequence). The DNA of the CDR3 is TGTGCCAGCCGGGGGGGGTCTAGCACAGATACGCAGTATTTT. It codes for CASRGGSSTDTQYF.